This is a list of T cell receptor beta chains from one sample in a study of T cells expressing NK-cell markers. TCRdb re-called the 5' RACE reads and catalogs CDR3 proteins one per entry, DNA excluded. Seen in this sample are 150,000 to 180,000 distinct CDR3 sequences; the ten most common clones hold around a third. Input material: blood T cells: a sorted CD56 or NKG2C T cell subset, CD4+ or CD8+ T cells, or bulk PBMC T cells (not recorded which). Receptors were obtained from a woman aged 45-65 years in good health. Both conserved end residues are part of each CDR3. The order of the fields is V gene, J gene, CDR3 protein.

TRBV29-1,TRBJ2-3,CSVGVLDTQYF
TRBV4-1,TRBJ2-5,CASSQDWSSGTVGKETQYF
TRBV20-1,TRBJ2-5,CSATPRLGETQYF
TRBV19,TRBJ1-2,CASSTAEGVRGYTF
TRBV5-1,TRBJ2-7,CASSSWTSGSDEQYF
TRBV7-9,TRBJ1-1,CASSLVAGLAEAFF
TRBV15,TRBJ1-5,CATSTRTERGRPQHF
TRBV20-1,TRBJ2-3,CSALQGLPLDTQYF
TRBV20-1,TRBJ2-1,CSARNGVSSYNEQFF
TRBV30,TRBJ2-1,CAWTGGSYNEQFF
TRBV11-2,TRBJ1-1,CASSLSLDFLGAFF
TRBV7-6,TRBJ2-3,CASSPLQGSSTDTQYF
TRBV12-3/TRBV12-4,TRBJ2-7,CASLQGNEQYF
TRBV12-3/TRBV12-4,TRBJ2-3,CASSLGLAGLDTQYF
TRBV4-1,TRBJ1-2,CASSQDRTVGYTF
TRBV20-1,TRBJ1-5,CSASDGNQPQHF
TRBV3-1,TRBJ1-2,CASSQWETESANYGYTF
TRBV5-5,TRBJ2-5,CASSLSGRGQETQYF
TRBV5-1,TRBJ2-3,CASMERAATSTDTQYF
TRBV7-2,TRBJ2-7,CASSLAAPPSGRVYEQYF
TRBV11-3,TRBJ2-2,CASKVFADPSTGELFF
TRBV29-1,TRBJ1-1,CSVVQGGNTEAFF
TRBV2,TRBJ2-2,CASTNYPDAGELFF
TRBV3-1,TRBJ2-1,CASSQSSSNEQFF
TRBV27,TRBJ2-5,CASSLSTGGETQYF
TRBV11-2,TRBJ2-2,CASSQTSTTRVGELFF